This TCR beta chain was identified in a study of blood T cell repertoires in COVID-19 (TCRdb year 2020). Turning to the overall study: Samples from collaborators originated in the United States, Italy and Spain and spanned both the acute and convalescent phases of COVID-19. Sample metadata almost always included a de-identified subject ID, COVID-19 status, age in years and sex. The material from the prospective study consisted of cDNA or gDNA derived from T cells, B-cell-depleted T cells, or PBMCs. The repertoires were released in a freely available public database intended as a resource for research on the immune response to SARS-CoV-2. Where available, HLA class I and class II types were taken from metadata supplied by the sample provider and were not determined by assay-based typing. The dataset comprised deeply sampled blood TCRbeta repertoires from subjects exposed to, actively infected with, or recovered from COVID-19. The samples were drawn from the first 160 participants of the ongoing ImmuneRACE study and from 1,254 subjects provided by 6 global collaborators. Study-wide findings and limitations: How much clinical and demographic metadata was included differed by source and by participant, and the metadata was provided uncurated.

Whole blood was collected in K2EDTA tubes by collaborating institutions according to the institutions' own protocols. For TCRbeta analysis, collaborator samples were shipped as frozen whole blood, as isolated PBMCs, or as DNA extracted from either sample type. As regards this clone: No cognate antigen has been identified for it. No clone much larger than this one lies a single base away; base qualities are absent.

The immunoSEQ Assay, a bias-controlled multiplex PCR, was used to amplify TCRbeta CDR3 regions from genomic DNA. In the original analysis: The number of nucleated cells in each sample was estimated from the amplification of reference gene primers within the assay. To quantify the absolute abundance of each unique TCRbeta CDR3 rearrangement, sequence reads were collapsed and filtered. For each sample, productive Simpson clonality was calculated as the square root of Simpson's diversity index across productive rearrangements. The table was pulled from immuneACCESS by TCRdb, which kept in-frame rearrangements only. Such tables lose some clones; where checked, under half of the loss comes from unresolved V genes, and the rest has no known cause. V, J and clone size reflect that table, while D and trimming were determined from the DNA. Present in this sample are a few hundred thousand clones, around four fifths of which were seen just once. Jointly, the top ten make up around 4% of the sample.

V lost 8 bases and J lost 3 bases; the stretch between them is 11 bases long. The germline V gene provides CDR1 SNHLY and CDR2 FYNNEI. Its CDR3 holds 13 amino acids, cysteine through phenylalanine. The kept DNA is CDR3 alone, 39 bases in frame from the first base. The sequenced sample consisted of peripheral blood. The chain links TRBV2 with TRBJ2-1; TRBD2 might be the D gene, on 6 matching bases. The TCR was taken from a woman between 50 and 59 years old with active or convalescent COVID-19. The CDR3 sequence is CASGGKFYNEQFF. The sequence in DNA is TGTGCCAGCGGGGGGAAATTCTACAATGAGCAGTTCTTC.